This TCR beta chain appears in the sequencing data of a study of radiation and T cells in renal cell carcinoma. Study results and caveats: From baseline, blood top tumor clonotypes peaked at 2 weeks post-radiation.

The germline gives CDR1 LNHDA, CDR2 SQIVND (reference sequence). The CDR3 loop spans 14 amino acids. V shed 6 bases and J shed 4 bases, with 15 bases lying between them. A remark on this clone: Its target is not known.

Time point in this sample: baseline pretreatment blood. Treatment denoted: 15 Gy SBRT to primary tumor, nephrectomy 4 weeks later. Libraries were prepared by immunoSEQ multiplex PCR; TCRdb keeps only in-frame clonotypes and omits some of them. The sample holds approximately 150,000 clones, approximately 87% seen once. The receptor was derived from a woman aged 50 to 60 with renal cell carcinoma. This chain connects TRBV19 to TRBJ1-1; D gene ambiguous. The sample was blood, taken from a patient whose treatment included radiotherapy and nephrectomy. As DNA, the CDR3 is TGTGCCAGTAGGCCGATCTGGGTTACCACTGAAGCTTTCTTT. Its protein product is CASRPIWVTTEAFF. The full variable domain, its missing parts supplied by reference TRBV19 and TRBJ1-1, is DGGITQSPKYLFRKEGQNVTLSCEQNLNHDAMYWYRQDPGQGLRLIYYSQIVNDFQKGDIAEGYSVSREKKESFPLTVTSAQKNPTAFYLCASRPIWVTTEAFFGQGTRLTVV.